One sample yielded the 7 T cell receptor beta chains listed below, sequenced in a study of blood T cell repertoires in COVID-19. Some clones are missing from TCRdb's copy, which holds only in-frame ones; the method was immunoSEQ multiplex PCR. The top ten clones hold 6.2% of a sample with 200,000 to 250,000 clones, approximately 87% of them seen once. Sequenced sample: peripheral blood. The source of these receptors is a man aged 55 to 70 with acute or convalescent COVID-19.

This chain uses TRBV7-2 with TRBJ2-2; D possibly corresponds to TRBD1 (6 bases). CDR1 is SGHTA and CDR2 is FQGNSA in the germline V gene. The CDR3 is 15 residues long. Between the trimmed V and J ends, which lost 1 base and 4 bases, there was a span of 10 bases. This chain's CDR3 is CASSLGGRRTGELFF. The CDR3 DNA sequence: TGTGCCAGCAGCTTAGGGGGGCGGCGCACCGGGGAGCTGTTTTTT.

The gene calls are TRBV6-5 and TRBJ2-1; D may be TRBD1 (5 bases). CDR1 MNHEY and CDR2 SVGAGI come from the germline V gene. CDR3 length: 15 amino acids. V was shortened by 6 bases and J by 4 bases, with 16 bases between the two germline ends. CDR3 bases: TGTGCCAGCAGCCAGGGTATTGGGGTTTACAATGAGCAGTTCTTC. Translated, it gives CASSQGIGVYNEQFF.

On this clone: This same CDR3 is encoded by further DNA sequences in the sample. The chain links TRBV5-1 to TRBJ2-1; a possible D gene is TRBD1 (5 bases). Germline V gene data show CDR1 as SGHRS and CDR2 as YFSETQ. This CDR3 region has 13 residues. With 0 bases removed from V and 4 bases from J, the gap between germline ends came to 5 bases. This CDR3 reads CASSLGQYNEQFF. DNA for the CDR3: TGCGCCAGCAGCTTGGGACAGTACAATGAGCAGTTCTTC.

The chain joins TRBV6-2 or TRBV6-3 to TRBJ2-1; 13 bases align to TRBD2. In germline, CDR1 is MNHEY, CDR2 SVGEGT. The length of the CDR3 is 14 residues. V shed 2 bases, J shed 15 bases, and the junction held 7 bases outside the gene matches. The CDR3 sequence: CASSYGLAGDIPFF. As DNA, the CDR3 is TGTGCCAGCAGTTACGGACTAGCGGGAGATATTCCGTTCTTC.

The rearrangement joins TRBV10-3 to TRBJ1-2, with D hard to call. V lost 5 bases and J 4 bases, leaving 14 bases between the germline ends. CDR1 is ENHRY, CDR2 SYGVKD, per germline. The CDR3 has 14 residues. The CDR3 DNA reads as TGTGCCATCAGTCCCGACCTACGGGGCTATGGCTACACCTTC. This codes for CAISPDLRGYGYTF.

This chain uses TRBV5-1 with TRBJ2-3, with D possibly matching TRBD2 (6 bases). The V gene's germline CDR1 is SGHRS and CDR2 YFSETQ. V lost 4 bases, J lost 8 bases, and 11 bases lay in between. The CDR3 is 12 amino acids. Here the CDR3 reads CASSPGLGTQYF. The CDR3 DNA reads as TGCGCCAGCAGCCCGGGACTCGGTACGCAGTATTTT.

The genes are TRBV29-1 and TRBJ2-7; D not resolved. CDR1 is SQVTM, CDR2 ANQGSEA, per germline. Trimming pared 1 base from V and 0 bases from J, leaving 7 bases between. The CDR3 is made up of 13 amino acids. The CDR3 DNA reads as TGCAGCGTTGAAGCGGCGGACTCCTACGAGCAGTACTTC. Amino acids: CSVEAADSYEQYF.